This record concerns one TCR beta chain sequence. These data are taken from a study of T cell changes during pregnancy in multiple sclerosis. Here immunoSEQ multiplex PCR was the method, and the copy in TCRdb shows in-frame clones only, minus some. The sample shows roughly 48,000 clones, over 80% of them seen only once. The CDR3 has 10 amino acids. The material sequenced was CD4+ T cells from peripheral blood mononuclear cells, taken in the second trimester of pregnancy. This rearrangement joins TRBV21-1 to TRBJ1-1. TRBV21-1 is a recognized pseudogene. The sequence came from a female donor in good health, enrolled as a control in a pregnancy study. This chain's CDR3 is CAIPDTEAFF. CDR3 in DNA: TGTGCCATTCCGGACACTGAAGCTTTCTTT.